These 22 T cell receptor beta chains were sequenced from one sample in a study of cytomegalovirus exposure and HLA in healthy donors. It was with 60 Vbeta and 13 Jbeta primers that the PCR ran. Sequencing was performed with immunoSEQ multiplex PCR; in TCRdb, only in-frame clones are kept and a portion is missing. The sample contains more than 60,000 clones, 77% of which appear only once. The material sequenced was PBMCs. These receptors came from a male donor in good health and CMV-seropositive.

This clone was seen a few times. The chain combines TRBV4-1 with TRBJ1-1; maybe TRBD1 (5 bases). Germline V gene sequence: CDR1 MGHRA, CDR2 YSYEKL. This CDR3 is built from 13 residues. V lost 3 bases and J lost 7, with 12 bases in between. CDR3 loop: CASSQLTGVEAFF. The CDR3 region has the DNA TGCGCCAGCAGCCAGCTTACGGGGGTTGAAGCTTTCTTT.

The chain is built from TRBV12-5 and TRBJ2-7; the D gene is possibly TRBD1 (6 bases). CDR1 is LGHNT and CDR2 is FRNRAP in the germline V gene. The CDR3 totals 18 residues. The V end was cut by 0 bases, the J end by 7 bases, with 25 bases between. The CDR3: CASGLVLISTGPLPEQYF. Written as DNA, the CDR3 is TGTGCTAGTGGTTTGGTACTAATATCGACAGGCCCTTTGCCAGAGCAGTACTTC.

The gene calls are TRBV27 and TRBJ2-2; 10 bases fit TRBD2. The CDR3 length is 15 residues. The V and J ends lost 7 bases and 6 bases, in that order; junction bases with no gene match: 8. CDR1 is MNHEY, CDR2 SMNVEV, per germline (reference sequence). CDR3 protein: CASTAGGLSPGELFF. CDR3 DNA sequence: TGTGCCAGCACAGCGGGGGGGCTGTCTCCCGGGGAGCTGTTTTTT.

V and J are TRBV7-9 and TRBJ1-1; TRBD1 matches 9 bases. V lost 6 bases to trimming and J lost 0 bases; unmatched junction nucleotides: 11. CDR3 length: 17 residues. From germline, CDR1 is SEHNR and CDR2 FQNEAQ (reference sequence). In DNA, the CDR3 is TGTGCCAGCAGGTCCCCCCCACAGGGGGCTGTGAACACTGAAGCTTTCTTT. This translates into CASRSPPQGAVNTEAFF.

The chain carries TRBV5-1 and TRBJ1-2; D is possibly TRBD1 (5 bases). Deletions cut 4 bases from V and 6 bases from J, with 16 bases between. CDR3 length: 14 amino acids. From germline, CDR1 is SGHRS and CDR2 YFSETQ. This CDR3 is CASSLSPARDGYTF. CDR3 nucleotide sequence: TGCGCCAGCAGCCTAAGCCCGGCCAGGGATGGCTACACCTTC.

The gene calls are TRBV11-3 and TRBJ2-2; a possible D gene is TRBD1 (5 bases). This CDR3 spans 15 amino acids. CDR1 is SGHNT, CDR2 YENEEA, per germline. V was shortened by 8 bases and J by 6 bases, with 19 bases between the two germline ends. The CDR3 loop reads CASRPGHHNAGELFF. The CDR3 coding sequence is TGTGCCAGCCGCCCAGGACATCATAACGCCGGGGAGCTGTTTTTT.

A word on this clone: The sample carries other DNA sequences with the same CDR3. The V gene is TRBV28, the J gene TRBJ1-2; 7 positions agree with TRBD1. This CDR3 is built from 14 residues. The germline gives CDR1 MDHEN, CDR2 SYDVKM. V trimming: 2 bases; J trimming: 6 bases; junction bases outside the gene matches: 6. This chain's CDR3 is CASSLGQGVDGYTF. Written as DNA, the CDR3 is TGTGCCAGCAGTTTAGGGCAGGGGGTAGATGGCTACACCTTC.

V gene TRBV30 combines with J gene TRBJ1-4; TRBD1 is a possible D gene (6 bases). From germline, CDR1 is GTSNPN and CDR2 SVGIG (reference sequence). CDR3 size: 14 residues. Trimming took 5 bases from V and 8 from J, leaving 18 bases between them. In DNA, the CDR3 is TGTGCCTGGGCCAGGGGATCGGCGGGCGAAAAACTGTTTTTT. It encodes CAWARGSAGEKLFF.

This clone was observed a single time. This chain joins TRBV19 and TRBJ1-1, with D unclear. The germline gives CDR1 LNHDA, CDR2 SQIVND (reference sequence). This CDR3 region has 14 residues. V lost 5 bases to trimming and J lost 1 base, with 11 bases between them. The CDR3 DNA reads TGTGCCAGTAGTGTTCGACGGGAGAACACTGAAGCTTTCTTT. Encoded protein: CASSVRRENTEAFF.

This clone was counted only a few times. The CDR3 DNA follows: TGTGCCAGCAGCTTAGCGGGGACAGGGGGCTCCCAGCATTTT. Its protein product is CASSLAGTGGSQHF. The genes are TRBV7-9 and TRBJ1-5; TRBD1 matches at 12 bases. The germline CDR1 and CDR2 sequences are SEHNR and FQNEAQ (reference sequence). J gave up 11 bases and V 0 bases, and 2 bases lay outside the gene matches. This CDR3 has 14 amino acids.

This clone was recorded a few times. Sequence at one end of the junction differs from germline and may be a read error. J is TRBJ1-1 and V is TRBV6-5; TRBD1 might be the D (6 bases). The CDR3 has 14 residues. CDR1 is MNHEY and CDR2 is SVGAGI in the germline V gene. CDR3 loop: CASSHSDRNTEAFF. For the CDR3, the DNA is TGTGCCAGCAGTCACTCGGACAGGAACACTGAAGCTTTCTTT.

CDR3 nucleotides: TGCGCCAGCAGCCGGGAGGAGGGACGGTTCAGCTCCTACAATGAGCAGTTCTTC. This translates into CASSREEGRFSSYNEQFF. The chain uses TRBV4-1 and TRBJ2-1, with D possibly matching TRBD2 (6 bases). The ends were cut back, 4 bases at V and 0 bases at J, with 19 bases in the middle. The CDR3 totals 18 residues. Germline V gene data show CDR1 as MGHRA and CDR2 as YSYEKL.

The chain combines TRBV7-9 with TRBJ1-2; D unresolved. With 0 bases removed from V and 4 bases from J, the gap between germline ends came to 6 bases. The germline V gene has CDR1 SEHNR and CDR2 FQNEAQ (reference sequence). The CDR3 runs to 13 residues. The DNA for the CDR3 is TGTGCCAGCAGCTTAGCGCACAGCTATGGCTACACCTTC. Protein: CASSLAHSYGYTF.

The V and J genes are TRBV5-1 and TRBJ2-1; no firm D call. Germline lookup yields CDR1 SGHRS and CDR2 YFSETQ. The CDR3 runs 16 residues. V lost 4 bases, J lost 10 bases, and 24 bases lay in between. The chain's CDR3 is CASSQNPPATTFEQFF. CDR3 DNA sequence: TGCGCCAGCAGCCAAAATCCGCCGGCCACTACCTTCGAGCAGTTCTTC.

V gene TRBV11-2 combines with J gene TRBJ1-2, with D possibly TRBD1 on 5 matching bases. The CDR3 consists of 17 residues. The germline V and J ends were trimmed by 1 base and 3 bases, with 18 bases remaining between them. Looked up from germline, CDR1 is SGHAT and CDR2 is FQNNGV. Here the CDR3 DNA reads TGTGCCAGCAGCTTAGGATGGAGCGGGGGTGCCGACTATGGCTACACCTTC. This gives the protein CASSLGWSGGADYGYTF.

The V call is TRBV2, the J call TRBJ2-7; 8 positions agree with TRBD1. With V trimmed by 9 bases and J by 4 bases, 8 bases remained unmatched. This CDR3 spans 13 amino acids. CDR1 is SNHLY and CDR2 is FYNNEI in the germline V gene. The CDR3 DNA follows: TGTGCCAGTGGAACGGACAGGGTATACGAGCAGTACTTC. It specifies CASGTDRVYEQYF.

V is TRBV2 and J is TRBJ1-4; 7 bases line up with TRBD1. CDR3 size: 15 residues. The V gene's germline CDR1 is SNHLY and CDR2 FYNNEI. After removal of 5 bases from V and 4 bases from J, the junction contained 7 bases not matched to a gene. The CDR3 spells CASSRDRPYNEKLFF. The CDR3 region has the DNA TGTGCCAGCAGTAGGGACAGACCTTATAATGAAAAACTGTTTTTT.

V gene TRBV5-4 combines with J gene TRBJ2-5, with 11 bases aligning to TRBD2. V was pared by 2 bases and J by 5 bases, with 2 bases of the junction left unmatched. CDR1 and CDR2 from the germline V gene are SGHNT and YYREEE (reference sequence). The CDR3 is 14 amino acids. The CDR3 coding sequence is TGTGCCAGCAGCTTTAGCGGGGGGGCCGAGACCCAGTACTTC. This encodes CASSFSGGAETQYF.

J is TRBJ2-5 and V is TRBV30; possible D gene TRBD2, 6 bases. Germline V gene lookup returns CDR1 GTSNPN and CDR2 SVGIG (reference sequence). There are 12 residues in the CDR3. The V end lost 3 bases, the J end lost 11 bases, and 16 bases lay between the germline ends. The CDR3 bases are TGTGCCTGGAGCGTTGGGGCTCGGGAGCAGTACTTC. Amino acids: CAWSVGAREQYF.

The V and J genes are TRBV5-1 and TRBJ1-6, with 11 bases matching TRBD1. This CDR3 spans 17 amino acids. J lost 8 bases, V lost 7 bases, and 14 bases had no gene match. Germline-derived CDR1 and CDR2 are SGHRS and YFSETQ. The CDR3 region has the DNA TGCGCCAGCCGCCGAAGCCGGACAGGGGGCGAGGATTCACCCCTCCACTTT. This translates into CASRRSRTGGEDSPLHF.

The CDR3 nucleotides read TGCGCCAGCAGCCAGACAGACGACTCCTACGAGCAGTACTTC. It encodes CASSQTDDSYEQYF. V and J are TRBV4-3 and TRBJ2-7, with a weak D call TRBD1 (5 bases). CDR3 length equals 14 residues. Germline V CDR1 and CDR2: LGHNA, YSLEER. V gave up 3 bases and J gave up 0 bases, with 9 bases separating them.

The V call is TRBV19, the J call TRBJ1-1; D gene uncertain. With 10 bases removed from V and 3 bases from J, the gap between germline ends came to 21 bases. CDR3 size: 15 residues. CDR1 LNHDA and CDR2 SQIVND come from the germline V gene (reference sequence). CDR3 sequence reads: CATGGGGRRDTEAFF. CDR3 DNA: TGTGCCACCGGAGGTGGAGGTCGGCGGGACACTGAAGCTTTCTTT.